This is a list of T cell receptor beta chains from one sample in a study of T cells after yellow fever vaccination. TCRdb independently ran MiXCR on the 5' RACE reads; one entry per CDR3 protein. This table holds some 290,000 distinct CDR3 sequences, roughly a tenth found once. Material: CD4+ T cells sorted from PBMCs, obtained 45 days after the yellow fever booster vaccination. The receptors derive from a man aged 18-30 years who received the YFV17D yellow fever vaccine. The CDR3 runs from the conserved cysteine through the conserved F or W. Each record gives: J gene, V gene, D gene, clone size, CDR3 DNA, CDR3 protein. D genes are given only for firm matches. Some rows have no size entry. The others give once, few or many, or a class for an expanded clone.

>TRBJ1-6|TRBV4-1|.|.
TGCGCCAGCAGCCTTGTGGGACTGGGGGGTTCACCCCTCCACTTT
CASSLVGLGGSPLHF
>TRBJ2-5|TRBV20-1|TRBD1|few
TGCAGTGCTCCCAGACCCGGACAGGAAGAGACCCAGTACTTC
CSAPRPGQEETQYF
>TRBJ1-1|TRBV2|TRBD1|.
TGTGCCAGCAGTTATACAGGGGCGAACACTGAAGCTTTCTTT
CASSYTGANTEAFF
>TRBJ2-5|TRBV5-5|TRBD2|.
TGTGCCAGCATCTCGCTAGCGGGGGTGGGGCAAGAGACCCAGTACTTC
CASISLAGVGQETQYF
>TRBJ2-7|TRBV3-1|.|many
TGTGCCAGCAGCCGGGACACCTCCTACGAGCAGTACTTC
CASSRDTSYEQYF
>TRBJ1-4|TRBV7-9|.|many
TGTGCCAGCAGCTTAGCGTTCCTTAATGAAAAACTGTTTTTT
CASSLAFLNEKLFF
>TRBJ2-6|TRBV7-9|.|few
TGTGCCAGCAGCTTATGGCGCTCTGGGGCCAACGTCCTGACTTTC
CASSLWRSGANVLTF
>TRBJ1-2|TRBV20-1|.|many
TGCAGTGCTAGGGTGGCCTCCTATGGCTACACCTTC
CSARVASYGYTF
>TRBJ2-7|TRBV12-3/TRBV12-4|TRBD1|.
TGTGCCAGCAGAGGACAGGGGCACCACGAGCAGTACTTC
CASRGQGHHEQYF
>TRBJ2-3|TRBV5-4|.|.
TGTGCCAGCAGTCGGGGCTCAGGGGCAGATACGCAGTATTTT
CASSRGSGADTQYF
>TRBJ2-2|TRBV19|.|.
TGTGCCAGTAGTATAGGTGCCCAGGGGCCCACCGGGGAGCTGTTTTTT
CASSIGAQGPTGELFF
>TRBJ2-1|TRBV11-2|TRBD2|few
TGTGCCAGCAGCCCGACTAGCGGGGTTGTTGAGCAGTTCTTC
CASSPTSGVVEQFF
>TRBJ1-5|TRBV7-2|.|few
TGTGCCAGCAGCCCAAGGTCGGGGCATGAACAGCCCCAGCATTTT
CASSPRSGHEQPQHF
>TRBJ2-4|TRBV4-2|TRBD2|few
TGTGCCAGCAGCCAAGATTCGGTCCTAGCGGGGGGGTTAAACATTCAGTACTTC
CASSQDSVLAGGLNIQYF
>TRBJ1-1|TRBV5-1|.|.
TGCGCCAGCAGCTTCGGGGGCGATGGCACTGAAGCTTTCTTT
CASSFGGDGTEAFF
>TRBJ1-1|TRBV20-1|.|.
TGCAGTGCTAGAGATCCCCGGGGGCGCAAAACTGAAGCTTTCTTT
CSARDPRGRKTEAFF